This TCR beta chain stems from a study of T-cell reconstitution after alpha-beta-depleted transplantation in children. Whole-study results and caveats: Expanded clones from the graft, numbering several hundred, reportedly supplied alpha-beta T cells about two months after transplant. T-cell numbers and diversity, one year after transplant, stemmed largely from T cells that were newly produced. After transplant, high TCRbeta diversity at day 60 in some patients arose from surviving recipient T cells and thymic progenitors.

The CDR3 is 14 amino acids. The germline V gene encodes CDR1 SGHRS and CDR2 YFSETQ. V gave up 0 bases and J gave up 3 bases, with 10 bases separating them. For this clonotype: Its antigen is as yet unknown.

Preparing the TCRbeta library involved the use of unique molecular identifiers. TCRdb reanalysed the PCR reads using MiXCR and keeps one entry per CDR3 protein. Here the sample spans 500,000 to 750,000 distinct CDR3 sequences, roughly 13% being singletons. The material sequenced was PBMCs, mostly from graft donor cells, taken 360 days after TCRalphabeta/CD19-depleted stem cell transplant. The chain uses TRBV5-1 and TRBJ2-7; D is ambiguous. The receptor's source is a male patient younger than 18 who had a stem cell transplant for acute myeloid leukemia, so the T cells may come from the graft donor. The CDR3 protein is CASSLALSIYEQYF. For the CDR3, the DNA is TGCGCCAGCAGCTTGGCACTATCCATCTACGAGCAGTACTTC.